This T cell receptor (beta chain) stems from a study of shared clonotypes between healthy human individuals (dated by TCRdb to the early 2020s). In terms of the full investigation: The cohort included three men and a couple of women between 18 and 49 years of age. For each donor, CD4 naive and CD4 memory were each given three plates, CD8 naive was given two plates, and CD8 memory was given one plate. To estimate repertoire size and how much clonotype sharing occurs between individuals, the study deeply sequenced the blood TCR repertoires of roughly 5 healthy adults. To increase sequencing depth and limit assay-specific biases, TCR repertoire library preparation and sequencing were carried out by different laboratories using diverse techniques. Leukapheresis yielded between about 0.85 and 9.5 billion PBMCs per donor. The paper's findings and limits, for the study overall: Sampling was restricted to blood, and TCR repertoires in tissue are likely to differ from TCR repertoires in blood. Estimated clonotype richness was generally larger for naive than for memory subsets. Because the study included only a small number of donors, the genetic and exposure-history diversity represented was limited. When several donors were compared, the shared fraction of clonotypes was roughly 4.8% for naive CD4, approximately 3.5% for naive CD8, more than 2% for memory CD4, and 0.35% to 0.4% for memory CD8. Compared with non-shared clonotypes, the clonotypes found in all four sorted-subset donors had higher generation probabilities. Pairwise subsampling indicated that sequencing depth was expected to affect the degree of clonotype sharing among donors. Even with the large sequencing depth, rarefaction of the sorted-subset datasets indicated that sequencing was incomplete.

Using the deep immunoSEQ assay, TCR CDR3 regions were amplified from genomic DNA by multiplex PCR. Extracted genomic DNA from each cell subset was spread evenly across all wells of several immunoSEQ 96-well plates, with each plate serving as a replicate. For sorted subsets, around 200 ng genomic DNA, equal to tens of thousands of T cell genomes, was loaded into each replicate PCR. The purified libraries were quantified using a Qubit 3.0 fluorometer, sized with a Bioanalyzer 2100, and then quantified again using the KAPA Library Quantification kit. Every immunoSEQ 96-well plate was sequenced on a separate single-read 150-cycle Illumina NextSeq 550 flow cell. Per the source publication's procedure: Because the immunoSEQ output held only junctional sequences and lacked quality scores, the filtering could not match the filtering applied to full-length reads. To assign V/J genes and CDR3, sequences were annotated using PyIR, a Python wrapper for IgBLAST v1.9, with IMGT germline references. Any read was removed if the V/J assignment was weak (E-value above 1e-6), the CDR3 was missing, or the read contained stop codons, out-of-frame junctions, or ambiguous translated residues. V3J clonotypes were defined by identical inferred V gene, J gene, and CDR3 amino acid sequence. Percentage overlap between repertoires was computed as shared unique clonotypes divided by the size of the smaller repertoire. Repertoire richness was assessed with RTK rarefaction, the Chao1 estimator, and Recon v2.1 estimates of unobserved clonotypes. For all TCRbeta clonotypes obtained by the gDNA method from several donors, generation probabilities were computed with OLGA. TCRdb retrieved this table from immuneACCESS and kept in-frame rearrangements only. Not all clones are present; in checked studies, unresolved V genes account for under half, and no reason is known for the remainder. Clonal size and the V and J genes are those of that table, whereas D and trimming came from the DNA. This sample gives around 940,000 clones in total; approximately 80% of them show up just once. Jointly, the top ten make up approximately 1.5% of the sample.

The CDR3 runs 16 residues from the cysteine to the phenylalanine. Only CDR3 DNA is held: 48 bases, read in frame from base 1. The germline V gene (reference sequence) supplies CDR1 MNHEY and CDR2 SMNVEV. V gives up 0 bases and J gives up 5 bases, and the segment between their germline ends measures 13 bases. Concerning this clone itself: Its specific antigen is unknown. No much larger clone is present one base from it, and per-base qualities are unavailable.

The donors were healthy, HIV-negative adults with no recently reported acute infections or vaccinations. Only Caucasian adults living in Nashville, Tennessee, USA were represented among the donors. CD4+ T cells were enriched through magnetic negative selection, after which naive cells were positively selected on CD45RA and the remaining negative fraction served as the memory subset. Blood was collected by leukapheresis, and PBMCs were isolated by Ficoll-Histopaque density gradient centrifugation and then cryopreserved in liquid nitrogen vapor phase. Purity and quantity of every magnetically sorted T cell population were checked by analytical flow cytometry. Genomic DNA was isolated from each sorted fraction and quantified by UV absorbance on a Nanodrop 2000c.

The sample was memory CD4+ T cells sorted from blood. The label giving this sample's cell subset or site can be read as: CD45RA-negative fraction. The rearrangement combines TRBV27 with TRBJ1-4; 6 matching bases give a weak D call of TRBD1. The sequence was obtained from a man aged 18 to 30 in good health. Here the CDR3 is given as CASSLSGRGGNEKLFF. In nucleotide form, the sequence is TGTGCCAGCAGTTTATCAGGGAGGGGGGGCAATGAAAAACTGTTTTTT.